The clone carrying this T cell receptor beta chain was picked up a small number of times. Donors were Caucasian adults residing in Nashville, Tennessee, USA. The sample comes from a study of shared clonotypes between healthy human individuals. This CDR3 has 16 amino acids. From germline, CDR1 is MGHRA and CDR2 YSYEKL. V was trimmed by 0 bases and J by 4 bases, leaving 12 bases between them. The repertoire was sequenced with immunoSEQ multiplex PCR; TCRdb's copy has only in-frame clones and lacks some. The data contain over 850,000 clones, approximately 80% of them singletons. The chain uses TRBV4-1 and TRBJ2-2; D is unresolved. This clonotype was obtained from a man younger than 30 in good health. Some clones in this sample may be carry-over from other donors' samples. The sequencing sample was made of memory CD4+ T cells from PBMCs. Subset meaning: CD45RA-negative fraction. The CDR3 here is CASSQDRGSFTGELFF. The CDR3 nucleotides read TGCGCCAGCAGCCAAGATCGAGGCAGTTTCACCGGGGAGCTGTTTTTT.